What follows are 16 T cell receptor beta chains derived from one specimen sequenced in a study of cytomegalovirus exposure and HLA in healthy donors. The PCR contained 60 Vbeta and 13 Jbeta primers. Produced via immunoSEQ multiplex PCR; TCRdb's table is partial and in-frame only. The sample contains around 120,000 clones, under 85% of which appear only once. Sequences were obtained from PBMCs. Every receptor here comes from a human donor in good health.

The J gene is TRBJ2-1, the V gene TRBV2; no clear D. Germline V lookup: CDR1 SNHLY, CDR2 FYNNEI. This CDR3 comprises 9 residues. The ends were cut back, 10 bases at V and 10 bases at J, with 8 bases in the middle. The CDR3 loop is CAIEQEQFF. Here the CDR3 DNA reads TGTGCCATAGAACAGGAGCAGTTCTTC.

The chain recombines TRBV30 with TRBJ2-1; a possible D gene is TRBD1 (6 bases). This CDR3 is 15 amino acids long. The V gene's germline CDR1 is GTSNPN and CDR2 SVGIG (reference sequence). V lost 3 bases and J 0 bases, leaving 12 bases between the germline ends. Here the CDR3 DNA reads TGTGCCTGGAGGGGGGCCCTGAGCTCCTACAATGAGCAGTTCTTC. It is translated as CAWRGALSSYNEQFF.

This chain connects TRBV4-1 to TRBJ1-4; 8 nucleotides agree with TRBD1. The V and J ends lost 4 bases and 8 bases, in that order; junction bases with no gene match: 12. Germline values: CDR1 MGHRA, CDR2 YSYEKL. There are 16 residues in the CDR3. CDR3 amino acids: CASSPGPQGGGEKLFF. The DNA of the CDR3 is TGCGCCAGCAGCCCAGGACCACAGGGGGGAGGGGAAAAACTGTTTTTT.

The chain carries TRBV7-3 and TRBJ2-1; 12 nucleotides align to TRBD2. In germline, CDR1 is SGHTA, CDR2 FQGTGA. The CDR3 contains 15 residues. Losses at the gene ends were 3 bases for V and 5 bases for J; bases not matched to a gene: 2. CDR3 in DNA: TGTGCCAGCAGCTTTAGACTAGCGGGAGACAATGAGCAGTTCTTC. Translation: CASSFRLAGDNEQFF.

The genes are TRBV11-2 and TRBJ2-7, with 11 bases that match TRBD2. This CDR3 is 17 amino acids long. Trimming took 3 bases from V and 2 from J; bases not matched to a gene: 9. Germline V gene sequence: CDR1 SGHAT, CDR2 FQNNGV. The CDR3 DNA follows: TGTGCCAGCAGCTTCACTAGCGGGAGCTCGTCGCCCTACGAGCAGTACTTC. Translated, it gives CASSFTSGSSSPYEQYF.

V and J are TRBV18 and TRBJ1-1; D is ambiguous. CDR1 and CDR2 from the germline V gene are KGHSH and LQKENI. This CDR3 has 16 amino acids. V was clipped by 3 bases and J by 1 base, with 15 bases between them. The CDR3 here is CASSPQKLAANTEAFF. CDR3 nucleotide sequence: TGTGCCAGCTCACCTCAGAAATTAGCAGCGAACACTGAAGCTTTCTTT.

The sample holds a few counts of this clone. The rearrangement uses TRBV19 and TRBJ2-2; TRBD1 agrees at 11 bases. This CDR3 comprises 16 residues. Per the germline V gene, CDR1 is LNHDA and CDR2 is SQIVND (reference sequence). V lost 4 bases to trimming and J lost 5 bases; unmatched junction nucleotides: 6. CDR3 DNA: TGTGCCAGTAGTACCTGGACAGGGGGCCCGACCGGGGAGCTGTTTTTT. It yields the protein CASSTWTGGPTGELFF. The complete variable domain, with remaining parts taken from reference TRBV19 and TRBJ2-2, reads DGGITQSPKYLFRKEGQNVTLSCEQNLNHDAMYWYRQDPGQGLRLIYYSQIVNDFQKGDIAEGYSVSREKKESFPLTVTSAQKNPTAFYLCASSTWTGGPTGELFFGEGSRLTVL.

The rearrangement joins TRBV27 to TRBJ1-2, with D perhaps matching TRBD1 (6 bases). CDR3 length: 15 residues. The germline V gene has CDR1 MNHEY and CDR2 SMNVEV (reference sequence). V was trimmed by 5 bases and J by 0 bases, leaving 13 bases between them. This CDR3 reads CASSLRGGTNYGYTF. Written as DNA, the CDR3 is TGTGCCAGCAGTCTCCGGGGGGGCACTAACTATGGCTACACCTTC.

This clone was seen only a few times. J is TRBJ2-1 and V is TRBV30; D not certain. The CDR3 contains 13 residues. Germline CDR1 reads GTSNPN; CDR2 reads SVGIG (reference sequence). With 3 bases removed from V and 3 bases from J, the gap between germline ends came to 9 bases. CDR3 nucleotides: TGTGCCTGGAGGGCAGAAATCTACAATGAGCAGTTCTTC. It specifies CAWRAEIYNEQFF.

This sequence joins TRBV30 and TRBJ1-2; D is ambiguous. Germline CDR1 reads GTSNPN; CDR2 reads SVGIG (reference sequence). V was pared by 5 bases and J by 3 bases, with 4 bases between. The CDR3 length is 10 residues. CDR3 nucleotide sequence: TGTGCCTGGGCAGACTATGGCTACACCTTC. Its translation: CAWADYGYTF.

The V gene is TRBV5-1, the J gene TRBJ2-5; 8 bases align to TRBD2. The CDR3 extends over 15 amino acids. Germline CDR1 SGHRS, CDR2 YFSETQ. V dropped 0 bases and J dropped 5; count of bases not matched to a gene: 6. This chain's CDR3 is CASSLAGLGLETQYF. The CDR3 DNA sequence: TGCGCCAGCAGCTTGGCGGGACTAGGGTTGGAGACCCAGTACTTC.

The chain has TRBV9 and TRBJ1-1; D is ambiguous. The CDR3 is made up of 15 amino acids. Germline V gives CDR1 SGDLS, CDR2 YYNGEE. V shed 4 bases and J shed 1 base, with 14 bases lying between them. The CDR3, as DNA: TGTGCCAGCAGCAAACGGGAGAAACCGAACACTGAAGCTTTCTTT. It translates to CASSKREKPNTEAFF.

This chain joins TRBV6-1 and TRBJ1-3, with 9 bases fitting TRBD1. The length of the CDR3 is 14 residues. CDR1 is MNHNS, CDR2 SASEGT, per germline. Unmatched junction bases numbered 5, after V lost 9 bases and J lost 2 bases. CDR3 sequence reads: CASGGDRAGNTIYF. CDR3 coding DNA: TGTGCCAGTGGAGGGGACAGGGCTGGAAACACCATATATTTT.

This chain uses TRBV5-1 with TRBJ1-4, with a possible D match to TRBD1 (5 bases). The CDR3 sequence is 20 residues long. Per the germline V gene, CDR1 is SGHRS and CDR2 is YFSETQ. Trimming removed 4 bases from V and 2 bases from J, with 27 bases in between. The CDR3 is CASSPFLRDARSGTNEKLFF. In nucleotides, the CDR3 is TGCGCCAGCAGCCCCTTCCTCCGGGACGCAAGAAGCGGGACTAATGAAAAACTGTTTTTT.

The chain recombines TRBV7-3 with TRBJ1-5; D gene ambiguous. Trimming removed 5 bases from V and 2 bases from J, with 7 bases in between. This CDR3 spans 13 amino acids. Germline values: CDR1 SGHTA, CDR2 FQGTGA. The CDR3 coding sequence is TGTGCCAGCAGCGCCGGGGGCAATCAGCCCCAGCATTTT. Residues: CASSAGGNQPQHF.

The chain uses TRBV7-8 and TRBJ2-7; TRBD2 matches at 13 bases. Germline V gene lookup returns CDR1 SGHVS and CDR2 FQNEAQ. V dropped 11 bases and J dropped 3; count of bases not matched to a gene: 16. The CDR3 is 17 residues long. Here the CDR3 reads CASSLHRTSGGNYEQYF. CDR3 bases: TGTGCCTCCAGCTTGCATCGGACTAGCGGGGGAAACTACGAGCAGTACTTC.